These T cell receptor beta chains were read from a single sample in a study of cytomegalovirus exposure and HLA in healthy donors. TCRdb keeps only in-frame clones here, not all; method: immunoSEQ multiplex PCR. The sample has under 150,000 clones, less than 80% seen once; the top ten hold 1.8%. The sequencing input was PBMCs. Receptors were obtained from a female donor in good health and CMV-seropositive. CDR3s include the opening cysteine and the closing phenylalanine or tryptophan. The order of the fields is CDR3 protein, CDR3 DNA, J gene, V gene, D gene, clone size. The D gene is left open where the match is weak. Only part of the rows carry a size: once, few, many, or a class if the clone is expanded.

cdr3_aa: CASSQFFTGGSDTQYF; cdr3_nt: TGTGCCAGCAGCCAGTTCTTTACAGGGGGTTCAGATACGCAGTATTTT; j_call: TRBJ2-3; v_call: TRBV7-9; d_call: TRBD1; clone_size: NA
cdr3_aa: CASSLAWWQLNQPQHF; cdr3_nt: TGTGCCAGCAGCTTAGCCTGGTGGCAGTTGAATCAGCCCCAGCATTTT; j_call: TRBJ1-5; v_call: TRBV7-8; d_call: NA; clone_size: once
cdr3_aa: CASSEAGAAFYGYTF; cdr3_nt: TGTGCCAGCAGTGAAGCGGGCGCAGCATTCTATGGCTACACCTTC; j_call: TRBJ1-2; v_call: TRBV2; d_call: NA; clone_size: few
cdr3_aa: CASSTQGLKTSGYTF; cdr3_nt: TGTGCCAGTAGTACGCAGGGACTTAAGACGTCCGGCTACACCTTC; j_call: TRBJ1-2; v_call: TRBV19; d_call: NA; clone_size: NA
cdr3_aa: CASSPGQGYSPLHF; cdr3_nt: TGTGCCAGCAGTCCGGGACAGGGTTATTCACCCCTCCACTTT; j_call: TRBJ1-6; v_call: TRBV11-2; d_call: TRBD1; clone_size: NA
cdr3_aa: CASSPLQGRNTGELFF; cdr3_nt: TGTGCCAGCTCACCACTGCAGGGCCGGAACACCGGGGAGCTGTTTTTT; j_call: TRBJ2-2; v_call: TRBV18; d_call: NA; clone_size: NA
cdr3_aa: CASSGTPGQGAYQPQHF; cdr3_nt: TGTGCCAGCAGTGGTACCCCGGGACAGGGGGCTTATCAGCCCCAGCATTTT; j_call: TRBJ1-5; v_call: TRBV6-1; d_call: TRBD1; clone_size: NA
cdr3_aa: CASSEGGQRGANVLTF; cdr3_nt: TGTGCCAGCAGTGAAGGGGGACAAAGAGGGGCCAACGTCCTGACTTTC; j_call: TRBJ2-6; v_call: TRBV2; d_call: NA; clone_size: NA
cdr3_aa: CSARRGVEQYF; cdr3_nt: TGCAGTGCTAGACGGGGTGTTGAGCAGTACTTC; j_call: TRBJ2-7; v_call: TRBV20-1; d_call: NA; clone_size: few
cdr3_aa: CASSEGLVDEQYF; cdr3_nt: TGTGCCAGCAGCGAAGGACTTGTAGACGAGCAGTACTTC; j_call: TRBJ2-7; v_call: TRBV2; d_call: NA; clone_size: NA
cdr3_aa: CASRRSGGGGSYNEQFF; cdr3_nt: TGTGCCAGCAGACGAAGCGGGGGAGGAGGCTCCTACAATGAGCAGTTCTTC; j_call: TRBJ2-1; v_call: TRBV7-2; d_call: TRBD2; clone_size: NA
cdr3_aa: CASSQAASASAPREFF; cdr3_nt: TGTGCCAGCAGCCAAGCCGCCTCTGCTAGCGCACCCCGTGAGTTCTTC; j_call: TRBJ2-1; v_call: TRBV4-2; d_call: NA; clone_size: few
cdr3_aa: CASSPGVGGVQNIQYF; cdr3_nt: TGTGCCAGCTCACCGGGAGTGGGGGGAGTTCAAAACATTCAGTACTTC; j_call: TRBJ2-4; v_call: TRBV18; d_call: NA; clone_size: NA
cdr3_aa: CASRSGGRGTGELFF; cdr3_nt: TGCGCCAGCAGGTCTGGCGGGAGGGGGACCGGGGAGCTGTTTTTT; j_call: TRBJ2-2; v_call: TRBV10-2; d_call: TRBD2; clone_size: NA
cdr3_aa: CASESAFF; cdr3_nt: TGTGCCAGCGAGAGCGCTTTCTTT; j_call: TRBJ1-1; v_call: TRBV6-1; d_call: NA; clone_size: NA
cdr3_aa: CASSPNQALMNTEAFF; cdr3_nt: TGTGCCAGCAGCCCGAACCAGGCCCTCATGAACACTGAAGCTTTCTTT; j_call: TRBJ1-1; v_call: TRBV7-9; d_call: NA; clone_size: NA
cdr3_aa: CASSSGQWNPYEQYF; cdr3_nt: TGCGCCAGCAGCTCAGGACAGTGGAACCCCTACGAGCAGTACTTC; j_call: TRBJ2-7; v_call: TRBV5-1; d_call: NA; clone_size: NA
cdr3_aa: CASSYSGSGNTIYF; cdr3_nt: TGTGCCAGCAGTTACTCCGGTTCTGGAAACACCATATATTTT; j_call: TRBJ1-3; v_call: TRBV6-6; d_call: NA; clone_size: many
cdr3_aa: CASSLGQHTASTDTQYF; cdr3_nt: TGTGCCAGCAGTCTCGGACAGCACACTGCATCCACAGATACGCAGTATTTT; j_call: TRBJ2-3; v_call: TRBV28; d_call: NA; clone_size: NA
cdr3_aa: CASSAGNQPQHF; cdr3_nt: TGTGCCAGCAGTGCGGGCAATCAGCCCCAGCATTTT; j_call: TRBJ1-5; v_call: TRBV27; d_call: NA; clone_size: NA
cdr3_aa: CASTRGAAAEAFF; cdr3_nt: TGTGCCAGCACCCGGGGGGCCGCCGCTGAAGCTTTCTTT; j_call: TRBJ1-1; v_call: TRBV28; d_call: NA; clone_size: NA
cdr3_aa: CASSGRDRGNEQFF; cdr3_nt: TGTGCCAGCAGTGGCCGGGACAGGGGCAATGAGCAGTTCTTC; j_call: TRBJ2-1; v_call: TRBV6-5; d_call: TRBD1; clone_size: NA
cdr3_aa: CASSHSTDTQYF; cdr3_nt: TGTGCCAGCAGTCATTCCACAGATACGCAGTATTTT; j_call: TRBJ2-3; v_call: TRBV28; d_call: NA; clone_size: few
cdr3_aa: CASSSPGTGENYGYTF; cdr3_nt: TGTGCCAGCAGCTCACCCGGGACAGGGGAAAACTATGGCTACACCTTC; j_call: TRBJ1-2; v_call: TRBV7-6; d_call: TRBD1; clone_size: once
cdr3_aa: CASSLVMGGGLAEQETQYF; cdr3_nt: TGTGCCAGCAGCTTAGTTATGGGGGGGGGACTAGCGGAACAAGAGACCCAGTACTTC; j_call: TRBJ2-5; v_call: TRBV7-2; d_call: TRBD2; clone_size: once
cdr3_aa: CAWYPRTAVTLDEQFF; cdr3_nt: TGTGCCTGGTACCCCCGGACAGCCGTTACCCTCGATGAGCAGTTCTTC; j_call: TRBJ2-1; v_call: TRBV30; d_call: NA; clone_size: NA
cdr3_aa: CASSPGSGDGYTF; cdr3_nt: TGCGCCAGCAGCCCCGGGTCAGGGGATGGCTACACCTTC; j_call: TRBJ1-2; v_call: TRBV5-1; d_call: NA; clone_size: NA
cdr3_aa: CASSGGGFEAFF; cdr3_nt: TGTGCCAGCAGTGGGGGGGGTTTCGAAGCTTTCTTT; j_call: TRBJ1-1; v_call: TRBV28; d_call: NA; clone_size: NA
cdr3_aa: CASSLQALQPQHF; cdr3_nt: TGTGCCAGCAGTTTGCAGGCGCTGCAGCCCCAGCATTTT; j_call: TRBJ1-5; v_call: TRBV27; d_call: NA; clone_size: once
cdr3_aa: CASSLLAGAFGANVLTF; cdr3_nt: TGTGCCAGCAGCTTACTAGCGGGGGCCTTTGGGGCCAACGTCCTGACTTTC; j_call: TRBJ2-6; v_call: TRBV7-3; d_call: TRBD2; clone_size: once
cdr3_aa: CASSPRGIGTDTQYF; cdr3_nt: TGTGCCAGCAGCCCTCGGGGTATAGGGACAGATACGCAGTATTTT; j_call: TRBJ2-3; v_call: TRBV7-9; d_call: NA; clone_size: NA
cdr3_aa: CASSIRVQVPYEQYF; cdr3_nt: TGTGCCAGTAGTATTCGTGTGCAGGTCCCCTACGAGCAGTACTTC; j_call: TRBJ2-7; v_call: TRBV19; d_call: NA; clone_size: NA
cdr3_aa: CASTTNTGELFF; cdr3_nt: TGTGCCAGCACAACGAACACCGGGGAGCTGTTTTTT; j_call: TRBJ2-2; v_call: TRBV6-1; d_call: NA; clone_size: NA
cdr3_aa: CASSLEQGAVYEQYF; cdr3_nt: TGTGCCAGCAGTTTGGAGCAGGGGGCGGTATACGAGCAGTACTTC; j_call: TRBJ2-7; v_call: TRBV27; d_call: TRBD1; clone_size: NA
cdr3_aa: CASSLGGDSPLHF; cdr3_nt: TGTGCCAGCAGCTTGGGGGGGGATTCACCCCTCCACTTT; j_call: TRBJ1-6; v_call: TRBV5-4; d_call: NA; clone_size: NA
cdr3_aa: CASSLYSTNTGELFF; cdr3_nt: TGTGCCAGCAGTTTATACTCCACCAACACCGGGGAGCTGTTTTTT; j_call: TRBJ2-2; v_call: TRBV28; d_call: NA; clone_size: once
cdr3_aa: CASSLDFSGYEQYF; cdr3_nt: TGCGCCAGCAGCTTGGACTTTTCGGGCTACGAGCAGTACTTC; j_call: TRBJ2-7; v_call: TRBV5-1; d_call: NA; clone_size: few
cdr3_aa: CASSLGGGTGFTDTQYF; cdr3_nt: TGTGCCAGCAGTTTAGGGGGGGGGACAGGGTTCACAGATACGCAGTATTTT; j_call: TRBJ2-3; v_call: TRBV28; d_call: TRBD1; clone_size: few
cdr3_aa: CASSASGVPEAFF; cdr3_nt: TGTGCCAGCAGCGCGTCAGGGGTTCCAGAAGCTTTCTTT; j_call: TRBJ1-1; v_call: TRBV5-4; d_call: NA; clone_size: once
cdr3_aa: CASSSNPGLAPEQYF; cdr3_nt: TGTGCCAGCAGTTCGAACCCGGGACTAGCACCCGAGCAGTACTTC; j_call: TRBJ2-7; v_call: TRBV6-5; d_call: TRBD2; clone_size: NA